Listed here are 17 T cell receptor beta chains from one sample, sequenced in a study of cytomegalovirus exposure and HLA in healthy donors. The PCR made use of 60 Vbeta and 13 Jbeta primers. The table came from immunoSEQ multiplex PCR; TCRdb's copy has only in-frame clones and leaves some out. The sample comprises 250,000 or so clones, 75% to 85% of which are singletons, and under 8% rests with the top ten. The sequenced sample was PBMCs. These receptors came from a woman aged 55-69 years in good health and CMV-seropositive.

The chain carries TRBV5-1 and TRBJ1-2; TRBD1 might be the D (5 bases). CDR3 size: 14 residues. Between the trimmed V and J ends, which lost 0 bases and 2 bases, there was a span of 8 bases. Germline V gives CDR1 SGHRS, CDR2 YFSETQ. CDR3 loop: CASSLGDRNYGYTF. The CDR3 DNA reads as TGCGCCAGCAGCTTGGGAGACAGAAACTATGGCTACACCTTC.

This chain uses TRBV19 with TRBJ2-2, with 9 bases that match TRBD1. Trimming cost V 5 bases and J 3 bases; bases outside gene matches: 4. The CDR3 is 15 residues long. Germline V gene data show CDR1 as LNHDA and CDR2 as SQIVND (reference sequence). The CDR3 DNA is TGTGCCAGTAGTGCGGACAGGGGCGACACCGGGGAGCTGTTTTTT. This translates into CASSADRGDTGELFF.

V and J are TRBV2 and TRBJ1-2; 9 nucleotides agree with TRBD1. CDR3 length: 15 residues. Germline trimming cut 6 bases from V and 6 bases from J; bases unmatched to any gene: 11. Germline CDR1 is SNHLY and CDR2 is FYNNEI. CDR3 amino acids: CASSTLKQGADGYTF. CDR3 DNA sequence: TGTGCCAGCAGCACCCTTAAACAGGGGGCTGATGGCTACACCTTC.

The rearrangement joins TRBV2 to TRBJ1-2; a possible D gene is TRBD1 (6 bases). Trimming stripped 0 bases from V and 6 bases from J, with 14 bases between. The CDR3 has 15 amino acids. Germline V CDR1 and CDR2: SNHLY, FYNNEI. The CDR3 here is CASSEAGYREHGYTF. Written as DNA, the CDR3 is TGTGCCAGCAGTGAAGCGGGATACAGGGAGCATGGCTACACCTTC.

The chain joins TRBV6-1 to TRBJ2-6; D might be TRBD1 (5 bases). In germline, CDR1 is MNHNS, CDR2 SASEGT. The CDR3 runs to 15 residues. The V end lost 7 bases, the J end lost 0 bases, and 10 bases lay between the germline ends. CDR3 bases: TGTGCCAGCATTTGGGGCAGCTCTGGGGCCAACGTCCTGACTTTC. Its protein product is CASIWGSSGANVLTF.

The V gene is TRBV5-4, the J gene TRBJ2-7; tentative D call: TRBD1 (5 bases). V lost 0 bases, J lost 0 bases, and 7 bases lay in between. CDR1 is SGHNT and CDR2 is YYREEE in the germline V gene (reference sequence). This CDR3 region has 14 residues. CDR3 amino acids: CASSLDRRSYEQYF. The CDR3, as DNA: TGTGCCAGCAGCTTGGACAGGCGCTCCTACGAGCAGTACTTC.

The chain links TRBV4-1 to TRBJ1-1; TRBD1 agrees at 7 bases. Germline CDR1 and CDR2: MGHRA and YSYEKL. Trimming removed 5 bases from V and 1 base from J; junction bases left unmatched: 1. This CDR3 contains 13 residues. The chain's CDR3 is CASSRQGNTEAFF. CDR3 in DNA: TGCGCCAGCAGCAGACAGGGGAACACTGAAGCTTTCTTT.

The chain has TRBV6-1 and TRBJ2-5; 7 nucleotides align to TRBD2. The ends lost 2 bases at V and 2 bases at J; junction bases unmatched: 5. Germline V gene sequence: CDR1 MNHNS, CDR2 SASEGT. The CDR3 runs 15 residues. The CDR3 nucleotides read TGTGCCAGCAGTGAAAACGCTAGCGGTCAAGAGACCCAGTACTTC. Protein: CASSENASGQETQYF.

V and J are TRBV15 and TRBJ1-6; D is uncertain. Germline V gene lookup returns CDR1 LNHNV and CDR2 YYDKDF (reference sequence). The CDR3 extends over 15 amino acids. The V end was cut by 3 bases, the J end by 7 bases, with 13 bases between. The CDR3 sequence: CATSSQTNPNSPLHF. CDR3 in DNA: TGTGCCACCAGCAGTCAGACTAATCCGAATTCACCCCTCCACTTT.

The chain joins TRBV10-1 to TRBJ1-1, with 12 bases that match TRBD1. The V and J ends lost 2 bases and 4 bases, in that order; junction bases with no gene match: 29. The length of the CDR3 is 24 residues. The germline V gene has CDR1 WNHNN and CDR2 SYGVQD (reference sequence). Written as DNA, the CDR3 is TGCGCCAGCAGTGAGAAGTTCTCCCCCACGGGACAGGGGGCTCTTCAGATGGTGGGCACTGAAGCTTTCTTT. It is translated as CASSEKFSPTGQGALQMVGTEAFF.

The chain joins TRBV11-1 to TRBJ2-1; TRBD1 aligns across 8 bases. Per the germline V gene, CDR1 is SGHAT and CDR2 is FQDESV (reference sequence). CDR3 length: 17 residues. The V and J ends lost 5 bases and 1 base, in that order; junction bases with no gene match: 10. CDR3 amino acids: CASSPVGTGLSYNEQFF. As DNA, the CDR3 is TGTGCCAGCAGCCCAGTAGGGACAGGTCTTTCCTACAATGAGCAGTTCTTC.

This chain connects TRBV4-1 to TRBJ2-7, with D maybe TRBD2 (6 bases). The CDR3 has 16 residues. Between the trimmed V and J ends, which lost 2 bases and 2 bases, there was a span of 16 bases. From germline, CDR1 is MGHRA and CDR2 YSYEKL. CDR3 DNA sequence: TGCGCCAGCAGCCAACCGGGACGGGGGAGGCCCTACGAGCAGTACTTC. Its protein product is CASSQPGRGRPYEQYF.

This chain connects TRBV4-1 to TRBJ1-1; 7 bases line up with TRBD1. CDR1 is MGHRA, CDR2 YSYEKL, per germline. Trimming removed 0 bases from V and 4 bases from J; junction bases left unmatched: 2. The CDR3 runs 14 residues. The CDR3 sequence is CASSQDAGGTEAFF. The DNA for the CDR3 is TGCGCCAGCAGCCAAGACGCAGGGGGCACTGAAGCTTTCTTT.

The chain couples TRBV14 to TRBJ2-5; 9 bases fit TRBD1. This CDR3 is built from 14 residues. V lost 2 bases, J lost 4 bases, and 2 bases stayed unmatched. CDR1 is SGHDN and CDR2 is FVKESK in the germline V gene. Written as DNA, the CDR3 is TGTGCCAGCAGCCAAACAGGGGGCGCAGAGACCCAGTACTTC. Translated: CASSQTGGAETQYF.

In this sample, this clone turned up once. CDR3 sequence: CASSRARDSKLYEQYF. The CDR3 DNA reads as TGTGCCAGCAGCCGAGCACGGGACAGTAAACTGTACGAGCAGTACTTC. This chain joins TRBV13 and TRBJ2-7, with TRBD1 matching 7 bases. The CDR3 loop spans 16 amino acids. The junction had 14 bases not matched to a gene; V was cut back by 5 bases and J by 4 bases. The V gene's germline CDR1 is PRHDT and CDR2 FYEKMQ (reference sequence).

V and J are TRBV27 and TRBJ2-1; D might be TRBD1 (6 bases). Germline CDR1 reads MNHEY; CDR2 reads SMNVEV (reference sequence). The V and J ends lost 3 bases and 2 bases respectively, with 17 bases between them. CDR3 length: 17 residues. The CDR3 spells CASSFVSGANPYNEQFF. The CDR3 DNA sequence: TGTGCCAGCAGTTTTGTGTCAGGGGCGAATCCCTACAATGAGCAGTTCTTC.

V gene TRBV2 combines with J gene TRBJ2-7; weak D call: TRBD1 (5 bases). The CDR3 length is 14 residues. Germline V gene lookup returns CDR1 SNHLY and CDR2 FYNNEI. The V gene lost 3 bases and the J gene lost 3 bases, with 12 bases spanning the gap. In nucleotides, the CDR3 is TGTGCCAGCAGTGACAAAGGGGCGAACTACGAGCAGTACTTC. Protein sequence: CASSDKGANYEQYF.